This TCR beta chain is drawn from a study of vaccination effects on CD4 cells after COVID-19. Study-wide findings and caveats: Among infection- and vaccine-induced clones, marked clonal contraction occurred late after vaccination.

Germline assignment: CDR1 MDHEN and CDR2 SYDVKM. The CDR3 has 17 residues. V shed 5 bases and J shed 3 bases, with 20 bases lying between them. Assay: immunoSEQ multiplex PCR; the TCRdb copy retains only in-frame clones and omits some. The top ten clones hold 11% of a sample with 35,000 to 45,000 clones, roughly 72% of them seen once. ViraFEST assay sequencing came after antigen-specific CD4+ T cells were expanded with viral peptide pools. Subsequent to a culture period of under twelve days, CD4+ T cells were isolated. Nucleocapsid antibody tests were negative, and the vaccine recipients had no prior SARS-CoV-2 infection. Peptides at 10 ug/ml and IL-2 at about 9.8 IU/ml were added to 1.5 million to 2.5 million PBMC per well. To note about this clone: What it binds is unknown.

This specimen was CD4+ T cells from PBMCs cultured with SARS-CoV-2 spike peptides, taken before COVID-19 vaccination. The chain couples TRBV28 to TRBJ1-3, with D perhaps TRBD1 (6 bases). The receptor comes from a human donor who received a COVID-19 vaccine. Here the CDR3 reads CASSPLSYREIGNTIYF. The CDR3 nucleotides are TGTGCCAGCAGTCCCCTCTCATACAGGGAAATTGGAAACACCATATATTTT.